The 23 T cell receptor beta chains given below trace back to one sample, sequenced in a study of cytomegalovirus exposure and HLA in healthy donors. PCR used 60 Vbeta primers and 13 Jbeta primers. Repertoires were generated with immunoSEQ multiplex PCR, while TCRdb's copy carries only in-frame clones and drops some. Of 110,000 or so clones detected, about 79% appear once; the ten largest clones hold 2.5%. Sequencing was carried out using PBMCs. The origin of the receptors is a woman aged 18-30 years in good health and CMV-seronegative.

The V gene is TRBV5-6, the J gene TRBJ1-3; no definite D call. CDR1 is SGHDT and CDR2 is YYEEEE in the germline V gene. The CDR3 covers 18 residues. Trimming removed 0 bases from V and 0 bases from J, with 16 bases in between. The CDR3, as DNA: TGTGCCAGCAGCTTGGTCTCTTCCCAGGCCATCTCTGGAAACACCATATATTTT. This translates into CASSLVSSQAISGNTIYF. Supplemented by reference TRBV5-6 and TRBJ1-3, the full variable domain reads DAGVTQSPTHLIKTRGQQVTLRCSPKSGHDTVSWYQQALGQGPQFIFQYYEEEERQRGNFPDRFSGHQFPNYSSELNVNALLLGDSALYLCASSLVSSQAISGNTIYFGEGSWLTVV.

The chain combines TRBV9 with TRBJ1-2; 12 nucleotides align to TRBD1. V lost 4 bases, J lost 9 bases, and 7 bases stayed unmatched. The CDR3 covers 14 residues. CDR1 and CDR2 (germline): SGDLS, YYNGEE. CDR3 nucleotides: TGTGCCAGCAGCAGAGGGACAGGGGGCGTCAGCTACACCTTC. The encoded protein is CASSRGTGGVSYTF.

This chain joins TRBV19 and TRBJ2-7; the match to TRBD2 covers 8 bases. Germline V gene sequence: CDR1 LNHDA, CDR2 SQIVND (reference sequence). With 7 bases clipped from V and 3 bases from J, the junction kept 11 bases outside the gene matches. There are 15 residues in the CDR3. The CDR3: CASNPGGQGDYEQYF. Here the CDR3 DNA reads TGTGCCAGTAACCCGGGAGGGCAGGGAGACTACGAGCAGTACTTC.

CDR3 sequence (DNA): TGTGCCAGCAGTCGACAGAGCTTTTTAGATACGCAGTATTTT. Translation: CASSRQSFLDTQYF. The gene calls are TRBV6-5 and TRBJ2-3, with TRBD1 as a possible D gene (5 bases). Between the trimmed V and J ends, which lost 5 bases and 5 bases, there was a span of 14 bases. The CDR3 length is 14 residues. Germline V gives CDR1 MNHEY, CDR2 SVGAGI.

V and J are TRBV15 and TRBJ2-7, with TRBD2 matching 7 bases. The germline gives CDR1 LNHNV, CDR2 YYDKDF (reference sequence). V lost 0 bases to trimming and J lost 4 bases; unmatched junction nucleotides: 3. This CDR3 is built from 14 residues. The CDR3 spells CATSRETAGYEQYV. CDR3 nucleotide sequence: TGTGCCACCAGCAGAGAAACAGCGGGATACGAGCAGTACGTC.

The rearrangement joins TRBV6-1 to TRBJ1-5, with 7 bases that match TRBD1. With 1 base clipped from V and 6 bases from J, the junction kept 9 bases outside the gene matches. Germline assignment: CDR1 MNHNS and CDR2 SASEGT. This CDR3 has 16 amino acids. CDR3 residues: CASSEGPDRVTQPQHF. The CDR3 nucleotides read TGTGCCAGCAGTGAAGGGCCTGACAGGGTCACTCAGCCCCAGCATTTT.

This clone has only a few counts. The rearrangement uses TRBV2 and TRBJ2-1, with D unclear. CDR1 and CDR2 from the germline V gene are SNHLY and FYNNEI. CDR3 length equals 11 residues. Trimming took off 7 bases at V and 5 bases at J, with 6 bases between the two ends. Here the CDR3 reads CASTRDNEQFF. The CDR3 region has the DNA TGTGCCAGCACTCGGGACAATGAGCAGTTCTTC.

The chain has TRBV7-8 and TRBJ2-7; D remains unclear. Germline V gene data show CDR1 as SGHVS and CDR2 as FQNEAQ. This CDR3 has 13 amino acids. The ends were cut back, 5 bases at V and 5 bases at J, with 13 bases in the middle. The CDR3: CASSLVPDNEQYF. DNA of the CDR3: TGTGCCAGCAGCCTAGTTCCAGATAACGAGCAGTACTTC.

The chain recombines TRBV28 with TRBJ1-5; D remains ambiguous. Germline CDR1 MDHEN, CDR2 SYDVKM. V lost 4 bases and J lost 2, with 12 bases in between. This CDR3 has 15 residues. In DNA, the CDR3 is TGTGCCAGCAGTTCCCGGGGTAAAGGCAATCAGCCCCAGCATTTT. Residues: CASSSRGKGNQPQHF.

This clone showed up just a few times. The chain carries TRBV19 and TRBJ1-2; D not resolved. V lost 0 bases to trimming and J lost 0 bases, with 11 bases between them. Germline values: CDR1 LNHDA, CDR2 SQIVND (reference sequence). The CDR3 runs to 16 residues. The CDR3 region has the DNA TGTGCCAGTAGTATAGATCTAAGGAGACCTAACTATGGCTACACCTTC. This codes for CASSIDLRRPNYGYTF.

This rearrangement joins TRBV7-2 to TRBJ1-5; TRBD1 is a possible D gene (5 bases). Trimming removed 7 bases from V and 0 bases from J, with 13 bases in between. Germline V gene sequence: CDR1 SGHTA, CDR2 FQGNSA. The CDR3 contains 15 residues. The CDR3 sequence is CASNKQVDSNQPQHF. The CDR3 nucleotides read TGTGCCAGCAATAAACAGGTCGATAGCAATCAGCCCCAGCATTTT. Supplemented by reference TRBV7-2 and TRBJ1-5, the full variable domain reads GAGVSQSPSNKVTEKGKDVELRCDPISGHTALYWYRQSLGQGLEFLIYFQGNSAPDKSGLPSDRFSAERTGGSVSTLTIQRTQQEDSAVYLCASNKQVDSNQPQHFGDGTRLSIL.

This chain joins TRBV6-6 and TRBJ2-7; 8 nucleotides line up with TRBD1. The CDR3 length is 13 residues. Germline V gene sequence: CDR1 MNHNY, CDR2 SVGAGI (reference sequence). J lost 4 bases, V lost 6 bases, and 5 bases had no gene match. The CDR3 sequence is CASSTGGVYEQYF. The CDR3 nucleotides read TGTGCCAGCAGCACAGGGGGAGTTTACGAGCAGTACTTC.

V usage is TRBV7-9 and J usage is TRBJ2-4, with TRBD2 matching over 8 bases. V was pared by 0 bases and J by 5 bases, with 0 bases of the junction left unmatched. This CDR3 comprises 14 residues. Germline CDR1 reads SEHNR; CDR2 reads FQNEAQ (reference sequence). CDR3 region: CASSLAAGENIQYF. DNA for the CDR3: TGTGCCAGCAGCTTAGCAGCGGGAGAAAACATTCAGTACTTC.

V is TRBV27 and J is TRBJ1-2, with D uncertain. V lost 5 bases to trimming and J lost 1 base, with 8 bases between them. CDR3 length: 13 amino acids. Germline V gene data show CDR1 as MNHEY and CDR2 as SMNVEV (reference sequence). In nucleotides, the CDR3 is TGTGCCAGCAGTCCGACATATAACTATGGCTACACCTTC. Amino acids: CASSPTYNYGYTF.

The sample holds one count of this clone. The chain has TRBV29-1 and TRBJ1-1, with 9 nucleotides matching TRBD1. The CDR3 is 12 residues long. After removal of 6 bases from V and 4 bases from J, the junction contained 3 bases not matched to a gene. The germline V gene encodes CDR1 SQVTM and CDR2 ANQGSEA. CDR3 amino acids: CSVGQGGTEAFF. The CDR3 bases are TGCAGCGTGGGACAGGGCGGCACTGAAGCTTTCTTT. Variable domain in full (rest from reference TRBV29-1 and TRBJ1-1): SAVISQKPSRDICQRGTSLTIQCQVDSQVTMMFWYRQQPGQSLTLIATANQGSEATYESGFVIDKFPISRPNLTFSTLTVSNMSPEDSSIYLCSVGQGGTEAFFGQGTRLTVV.

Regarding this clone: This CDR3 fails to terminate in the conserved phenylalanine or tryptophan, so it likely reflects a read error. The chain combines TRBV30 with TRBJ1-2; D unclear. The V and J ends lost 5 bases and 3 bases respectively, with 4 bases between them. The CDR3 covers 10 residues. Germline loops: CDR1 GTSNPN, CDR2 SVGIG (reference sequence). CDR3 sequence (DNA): TGTGCCTGGGGGGACTATGGCTACACCCTC. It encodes CAWGDYGYTL.

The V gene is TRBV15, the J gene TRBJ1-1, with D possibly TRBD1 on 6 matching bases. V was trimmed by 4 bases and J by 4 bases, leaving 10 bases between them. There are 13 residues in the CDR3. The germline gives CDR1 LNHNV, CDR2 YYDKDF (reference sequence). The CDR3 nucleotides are TGTGCCACCAGCACAGACAGGTTCACTGAAGCTTTCTTT. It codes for CATSTDRFTEAFF. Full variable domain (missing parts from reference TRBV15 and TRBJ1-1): DAMVIQNPRYQVTQFGKPVTLSCSQTLNHNVMYWYQQKSSQAPKLLFHYYDKDFNNEADTPDNFQSRRPNTSFCFLDIRSPGLGDTAMYLCATSTDRFTEAFFGQGTRLTVV.

The CDR3 sequence is CASSLRRGIYGYTF. In DNA, the CDR3 is TGTGCCAGTAGTCTCCGCCGAGGGATCTATGGCTACACCTTC. This chain links TRBV19 with TRBJ1-2; D remains unclear. Germline V lookup: CDR1 LNHDA, CDR2 SQIVND (reference sequence). V gave up 5 bases and J gave up 4 bases, with 14 bases separating them. The CDR3 loop spans 14 amino acids.

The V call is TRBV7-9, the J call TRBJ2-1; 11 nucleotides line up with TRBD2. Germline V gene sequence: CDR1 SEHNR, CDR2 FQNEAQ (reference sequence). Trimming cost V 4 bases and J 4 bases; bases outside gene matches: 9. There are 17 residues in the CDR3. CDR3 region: CASSSPLAGGSYNEQFF. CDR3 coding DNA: TGTGCCAGCAGCTCCCCTCTAGCGGGAGGATCGTACAATGAGCAGTTCTTC.

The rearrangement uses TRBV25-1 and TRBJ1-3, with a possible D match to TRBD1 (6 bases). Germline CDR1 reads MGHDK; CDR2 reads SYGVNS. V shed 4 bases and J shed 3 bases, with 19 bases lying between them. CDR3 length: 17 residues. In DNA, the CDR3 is TGTGCCAGCAGTGGAAACCTACAGGGTTCTCTTGGAAACACCATATATTTT. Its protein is CASSGNLQGSLGNTIYF.

The CDR3 spells CASRWAGANYGYTF. CDR3 bases: TGTGCCAGTCGCTGGGCAGGCGCTAACTATGGCTACACCTTC. The rearrangement links TRBV19 to TRBJ1-2; no firm D call. The CDR3 covers 14 residues. Trimming cost V 8 bases and J 0 bases, with 13 bases left between them. Germline V lookup: CDR1 LNHDA, CDR2 SQIVND (reference sequence).

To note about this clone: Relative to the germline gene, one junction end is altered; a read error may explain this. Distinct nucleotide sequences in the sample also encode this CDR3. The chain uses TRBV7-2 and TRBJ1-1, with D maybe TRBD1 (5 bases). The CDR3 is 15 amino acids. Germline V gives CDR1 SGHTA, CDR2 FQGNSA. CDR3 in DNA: TGTGCCAGCAGCTCTCCCGGGGGGATGAACACTGAAGCTTTTTTT. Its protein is CASSSPGGMNTEAFF.

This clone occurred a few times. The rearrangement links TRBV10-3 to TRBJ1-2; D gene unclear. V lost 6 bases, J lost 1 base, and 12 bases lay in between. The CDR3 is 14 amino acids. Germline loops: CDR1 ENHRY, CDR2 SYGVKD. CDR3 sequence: CAIRPHSLNYGYTF. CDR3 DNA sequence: TGTGCCATCAGACCCCACAGCCTTAACTATGGCTACACCTTC.